There are a few counts of the clone carrying this T cell receptor (beta chain). Its antigen is unidentified. This sample is drawn from a study of beta chain features in type 1 diabetes. For the study at large: Examination of sorted cells across all samples involved 98,000,000 or so cells.

Reverse transcribing all isolated RNA meant expressed TCRB transcripts were sequenced. Deep immunoSEQ sequencing covered naive, central memory and regulatory T cell samples. Generated by immunoSEQ multiplex PCR, the TCRdb table keeps only in-frame clones and is missing some. The table has about 320,000 clones, less than 15% seen once; the top ten hold roughly 7%. Study observations and caveats: Sampled from patients, naive, central memory and Treg TCRB repertoires appeared more similar than those sampled from healthy donors.

Sorting produced populations that all topped 95% purity. This TCR came from a man younger than 45 in good health. Sequenced sample: central memory CD4+ T cells from blood.

The CDR3 region is CASSYLETQYF. CDR3 coding DNA: TGTGCCAGCAGTTACTTGGAGACCCAGTACTTC. The chain joins TRBV6-6 to TRBJ2-5; unclear D gene. Trimming took off 1 base at V and 5 bases at J, with 2 bases between the two ends. This CDR3 is 11 amino acids long. Per the germline V gene, CDR1 is MNHNY and CDR2 is SVGAGI (reference sequence).